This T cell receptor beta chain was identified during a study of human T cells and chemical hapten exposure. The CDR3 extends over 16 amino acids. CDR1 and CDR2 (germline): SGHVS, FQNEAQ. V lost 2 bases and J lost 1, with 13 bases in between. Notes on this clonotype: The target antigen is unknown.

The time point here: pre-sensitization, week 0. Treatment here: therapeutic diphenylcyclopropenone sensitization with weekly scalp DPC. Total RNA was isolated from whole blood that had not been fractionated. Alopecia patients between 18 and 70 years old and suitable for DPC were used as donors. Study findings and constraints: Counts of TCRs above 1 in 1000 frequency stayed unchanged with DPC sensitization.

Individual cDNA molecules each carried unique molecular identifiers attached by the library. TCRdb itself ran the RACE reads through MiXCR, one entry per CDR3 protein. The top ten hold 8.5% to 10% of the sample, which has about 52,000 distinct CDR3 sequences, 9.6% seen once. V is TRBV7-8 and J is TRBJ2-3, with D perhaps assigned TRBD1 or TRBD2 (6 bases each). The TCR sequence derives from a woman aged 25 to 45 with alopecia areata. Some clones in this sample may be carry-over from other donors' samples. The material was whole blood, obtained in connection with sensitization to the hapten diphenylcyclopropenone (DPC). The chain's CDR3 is CASSLIGGWRTDTQYF. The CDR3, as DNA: TGTGCCAGCAGCTTAATCGGGGGCTGGCGCACAGATACGCAGTATTTT.